A selection of T cell receptor beta chains follows, all from one sample in a study of T cell responses to AZD1222 COVID-19 vaccine. Produced via immunoSEQ multiplex PCR; TCRdb's table is partial and in-frame only. The table records about 150,000 clones, more than 75% of them present only once. Sequencing was performed on peripheral blood, taken on day 0 of AZD1222 vaccination. Source of these receptors: an adult in good health. Both conserved end residues are part of each CDR3. The order of the fields is J gene, CDR3 length, V gene, clone size, D gene, CDR3 DNA, CDR3 protein. The D gene is left open where the match is weak. Clone sizes are given selectively: once, few, many, or a class where the clone is expanded.

j_gene: TRBJ2-7
len: 14
v_gene: TRBV6-6
abundance: -
d_gene: TRBD1
CDR3nt: TGTGCCAGCAGCCCCCCCGGACAGGGGTACGAGCAGTACTTC
CDR3aa: CASSPPGQGYEQYF

j_gene: TRBJ1-5
len: 13
v_gene: TRBV29-1
abundance: -
d_gene: -
CDR3nt: TGCAGCGTTGGGGCGGACAGCAATCAGCCCCAGCATTTT
CDR3aa: CSVGADSNQPQHF

j_gene: TRBJ2-1
len: 14
v_gene: TRBV6-5
abundance: -
d_gene: -
CDR3nt: TGTGCCAGCAGGCACCCCCTTGGGGACAATGAGCAGTTCTTC
CDR3aa: CASRHPLGDNEQFF

j_gene: TRBJ2-1
len: 14
v_gene: TRBV7-9
abundance: -
d_gene: -
CDR3nt: TGTGCCAGCAGCTTTGGTTTAGCCGACAATGAGCAGTTCTTC
CDR3aa: CASSFGLADNEQFF

j_gene: TRBJ1-1
len: 14
v_gene: TRBV2
abundance: -
d_gene: -
CDR3nt: TGTGCCAGCGGTCGGACCGCGGGCGGCACTGAAGCTTTCTTT
CDR3aa: CASGRTAGGTEAFF

j_gene: TRBJ2-5
len: 12
v_gene: TRBV12-3/TRBV12-4
abundance: -
d_gene: -
CDR3nt: TGTGCCAGCAGTTTTGGGGTGCGGACCCAGTACTTC
CDR3aa: CASSFGVRTQYF

j_gene: TRBJ1-2
len: 14
v_gene: TRBV27
abundance: -
d_gene: TRBD1
CDR3nt: TGTGCCAGCAAGGACAGGGAAGGCCTCTATGGCTACACCTTC
CDR3aa: CASKDREGLYGYTF

j_gene: TRBJ1-1
len: 14
v_gene: TRBV11-2
abundance: once
d_gene: -
CDR3nt: TGTGCCAGCAGCTTAGATCTGGGGGGGACGTGGTCTTTCTTT
CDR3aa: CASSLDLGGTWSFF

j_gene: TRBJ2-7
len: 14
v_gene: TRBV28
abundance: -
d_gene: TRBD2
CDR3nt: TGTGCCAGCATCGCGGCTAGCGGAGCCTACGAGCAGTACTTC
CDR3aa: CASIAASGAYEQYF

j_gene: TRBJ2-3
len: 16
v_gene: TRBV5-1
abundance: -
d_gene: -
CDR3nt: TGCGCCAGCAGCTTGATTCGCCTAACTAGCACAGATACGCAGTATTTT
CDR3aa: CASSLIRLTSTDTQYF

j_gene: TRBJ2-7
len: 16
v_gene: TRBV4-1
abundance: -
d_gene: TRBD2
CDR3nt: TGCGCCAGCAGCCTATTGGGACTAGCGGGAGGGCCCGAGCAGTACTTC
CDR3aa: CASSLLGLAGGPEQYF

j_gene: TRBJ2-5
len: 16
v_gene: TRBV28
abundance: -
d_gene: TRBD1
CDR3nt: TGTGCCAGCAGTTCCCCGACAGGGGCGCCGGGAGAGACCCAGTACTTC
CDR3aa: CASSSPTGAPGETQYF

j_gene: TRBJ2-1
len: 19
v_gene: TRBV3-1/TRBV3-2
abundance: -
d_gene: TRBD2
CDR3nt: TGTGCCAGCAGCCCAAAGACGAGACTAGCGCCTTCCTCCTACAATGAGCAGTTCTTC
CDR3aa: CASSPKTRLAPSSYNEQFF

j_gene: TRBJ2-5
len: 19
v_gene: TRBV9
abundance: once
d_gene: TRBD2
CDR3nt: TGTGCCAGCAGCGTAAATCCCCGACTAGCGGGAGGTCACCAAGAGACCCAGTACTTC
CDR3aa: CASSVNPRLAGGHQETQYF

j_gene: TRBJ2-1
len: 15
v_gene: TRBV7-2
abundance: -
d_gene: -
CDR3nt: TGTGCCAGCAGCCCCCCAGCGGATGTATACAATGAGCAGTTCTTC
CDR3aa: CASSPPADVYNEQFF

j_gene: TRBJ2-3
len: 15
v_gene: TRBV4-2
abundance: -
d_gene: -
CDR3nt: TGTGCCAGCAGCCGAGACGGTAGCCAGGCAGATACGCAGTATTTT
CDR3aa: CASSRDGSQADTQYF

j_gene: TRBJ1-5
len: 16
v_gene: TRBV24-1
abundance: -
d_gene: -
CDR3nt: TGTGCCACCAGTGATCCAAGGGGCCCCCCTCGACAGCCCCAGCATTTT
CDR3aa: CATSDPRGPPRQPQHF

j_gene: TRBJ2-3
len: 13
v_gene: TRBV19
abundance: once
d_gene: -
CDR3nt: TGTGCCAGTAGGTCGGTAGCTACAGATACGCAGTATTTT
CDR3aa: CASRSVATDTQYF

j_gene: TRBJ2-2
len: 16
v_gene: TRBV15
abundance: -
d_gene: -
CDR3nt: TGTGCCACCAGCAGAGAAGGGGCAGGGTTCCCCGGGGAGCTGTTTTTT
CDR3aa: CATSREGAGFPGELFF

j_gene: TRBJ2-3
len: 16
v_gene: TRBV7-9
abundance: few
d_gene: -
CDR3nt: TGTGCCAGCAGCCCTCGGGGCAGTACTAGCACAGATACGCAGTATTTT
CDR3aa: CASSPRGSTSTDTQYF

j_gene: TRBJ1-5
len: 14
v_gene: TRBV28
abundance: -
d_gene: -
CDR3nt: TGTGCCAGCAGTTTCTGGGGGGGGAGTCAGCCCCAGCATTTT
CDR3aa: CASSFWGGSQPQHF

j_gene: TRBJ2-7
len: 12
v_gene: TRBV3-1/TRBV3-2
abundance: -
d_gene: -
CDR3nt: TGTGCCAGCAGCCAAGGCGCGGGGGAGCAGTACTTC
CDR3aa: CASSQGAGEQYF

j_gene: TRBJ2-2
len: 15
v_gene: TRBV28
abundance: -
d_gene: -
CDR3nt: TGTGCCAGCAGTTTAGCAGGACTTAACACCGGGGAGCTGTTTTTT
CDR3aa: CASSLAGLNTGELFF

j_gene: TRBJ2-3
len: 14
v_gene: TRBV2
abundance: -
d_gene: -
CDR3nt: TGTGCCTCGGGCCCAGTTACTAGCACAGATACGCAGTATTTT
CDR3aa: CASGPVTSTDTQYF

j_gene: TRBJ1-2
len: 15
v_gene: TRBV6-5
abundance: -
d_gene: TRBD1
CDR3nt: TGTGCCAGCAGTTCCCCGGGGACAGAGCTATATGGCTACACCTTC
CDR3aa: CASSSPGTELYGYTF

j_gene: TRBJ1-5
len: 14
v_gene: TRBV28
abundance: few
d_gene: -
CDR3nt: TGTGCCAGCAGTTGGCAGGGCCGCAATCAGCCCCAGCATTTT
CDR3aa: CASSWQGRNQPQHF

j_gene: TRBJ2-7
len: 13
v_gene: TRBV27
abundance: -
d_gene: -
CDR3nt: TGTGCCAGCAGGTGGGGAGTATCCTACGAGCAGTACTTC
CDR3aa: CASRWGVSYEQYF

j_gene: TRBJ1-2
len: 15
v_gene: TRBV19
abundance: -
d_gene: -
CDR3nt: TGTGCCAGTACCCCGGTGGGAGAACCCTTCTATGGCTACACCTTC
CDR3aa: CASTPVGEPFYGYTF

j_gene: TRBJ2-1
len: 14
v_gene: TRBV19
abundance: -
d_gene: -
CDR3nt: TGTGCCAGCAATTGGGGGAGCTCCTACAATGAGCAGTTCTTC
CDR3aa: CASNWGSSYNEQFF

j_gene: TRBJ2-2
len: 13
v_gene: TRBV12-3/TRBV12-4
abundance: once
d_gene: -
CDR3nt: TGTGCCTCCTCAAGGTCCAGGACCGGGGAGCTGTTTTTT
CDR3aa: CASSRSRTGELFF

j_gene: TRBJ2-7
len: 11
v_gene: TRBV7-8
abundance: few
d_gene: -
CDR3nt: TGTGCCAGCAGCCTCTACTACGAGCAGTACTTC
CDR3aa: CASSLYYEQYF

j_gene: TRBJ1-1
len: 16
v_gene: TRBV18
abundance: -
d_gene: -
CDR3nt: TGTGCCAGCTCACCACTTATGGCAGGTGGGGACACTGAAGCTTTCTTT
CDR3aa: CASSPLMAGGDTEAFF

j_gene: TRBJ1-1
len: 14
v_gene: TRBV29-1
abundance: -
d_gene: -
CDR3nt: TGCAGCGTTGGAGGCATTCGGCGGAACACTGAAGCTTTCTTT
CDR3aa: CSVGGIRRNTEAFF

j_gene: TRBJ2-2
len: 15
v_gene: TRBV9
abundance: -
d_gene: -
CDR3nt: TGTGCCAGCAGCGTAGGCGGAGGGTGGGACGGGGAGCTGTTTTTT
CDR3aa: CASSVGGGWDGELFF

j_gene: TRBJ2-5
len: 12
v_gene: TRBV5-6
abundance: once
d_gene: -
CDR3nt: TGTGCCAGCAGCTTGGTCTCAGAGACCCAGTACTTC
CDR3aa: CASSLVSETQYF

j_gene: TRBJ2-2
len: 16
v_gene: TRBV4-3
abundance: -
d_gene: TRBD2
CDR3nt: TGCGCCAGCAGCCAAGAGGTGATAGCGGGAGCCGGGGAGCTGTTTTTT
CDR3aa: CASSQEVIAGAGELFF

j_gene: TRBJ1-2
len: 12
v_gene: TRBV19
abundance: -
d_gene: -
CDR3nt: TGTGCCAGCAACGGCCCCCCAGGTGGCTACACCTTC
CDR3aa: CASNGPPGGYTF

j_gene: TRBJ2-3
len: 14
v_gene: TRBV6-2/TRBV6-3
abundance: once
d_gene: TRBD1
CDR3nt: TGTGCCAGCAGTGGACAGGGGGCCACAGATACGCAGTATTTT
CDR3aa: CASSGQGATDTQYF

j_gene: TRBJ2-1
len: 15
v_gene: TRBV7-9
abundance: -
d_gene: TRBD1
CDR3nt: TGTGCCAGCAGCTTACGGACAGGGATGAAGAATGAGCAGTTCTTC
CDR3aa: CASSLRTGMKNEQFF

j_gene: TRBJ2-5
len: 15
v_gene: TRBV21-1
abundance: -
d_gene: -
CDR3nt: TGTGCCAGCAGCAATGGTTCAGGAATGGGGGAGACCCAGTACTTC
CDR3aa: CASSNGSGMGETQYF

j_gene: TRBJ2-2
len: 14
v_gene: TRBV5-6
abundance: -
d_gene: -
CDR3nt: TGTGCCAGCAGCTTGTTCTGGAACACCGGGGAGCTGTTTTTT
CDR3aa: CASSLFWNTGELFF

j_gene: TRBJ2-2
len: 18
v_gene: TRBV4-2
abundance: -
d_gene: TRBD2
CDR3nt: TGTGCCAGCAGCCAAGATCGTACTAGCGGCGACGGGACCGGGGAGCTGTTTTTT
CDR3aa: CASSQDRTSGDGTGELFF

j_gene: TRBJ2-6
len: 23
v_gene: TRBV7-3
abundance: few
d_gene: TRBD2
CDR3nt: TGTGCCAGCAGCTTAACCTACAGGACTAGCGGGAGGGCCTCGCCCTCTGGGGCCAACGTCCTGACTTTC
CDR3aa: CASSLTYRTSGRASPSGANVLTF

j_gene: TRBJ2-1
len: 16
v_gene: TRBV6-5
abundance: -
d_gene: TRBD2
CDR3nt: TGTGCCAGCAGTTTCCTTAGCGGGAGGGCCCAAAATGAGCAGTTCTTC
CDR3aa: CASSFLSGRAQNEQFF

j_gene: TRBJ2-2
len: 16
v_gene: TRBV7-2
abundance: -
d_gene: -
CDR3nt: TGTGCCAGCAGCTTAGAGGGGTACAGGACGACCGGGGAGCTGTTTTTT
CDR3aa: CASSLEGYRTTGELFF

j_gene: TRBJ1-1
len: 11
v_gene: TRBV30
abundance: -
d_gene: -
CDR3nt: TGTGCCGGGCCCTCCCCCAGAGGAGCTTTCTTT
CDR3aa: CAGPSPRGAFF

j_gene: TRBJ1-4
len: 14
v_gene: TRBV28
abundance: -
d_gene: TRBD1
CDR3nt: TGTGCCAGCAGTAGTGGGACAGTAAATGAAAAACTGTTTTTT
CDR3aa: CASSSGTVNEKLFF

j_gene: TRBJ2-6
len: 14
v_gene: TRBV6-5
abundance: -
d_gene: -
CDR3nt: TGTGCCAGCACCTCAGGGGCTGGGGCCAACGTCCTGACTTTC
CDR3aa: CASTSGAGANVLTF

j_gene: TRBJ2-3
len: 15
v_gene: TRBV15
abundance: once
d_gene: -
CDR3nt: TGTGCCACCAGCAGAGATCAGATGGAAACAGATACGCAGTATTTT
CDR3aa: CATSRDQMETDTQYF

j_gene: TRBJ2-7
len: 14
v_gene: TRBV3-1/TRBV3-2
abundance: -
d_gene: TRBD2
CDR3nt: TGTGCCAGCAGCCAAGGGGTTAGCGGGAGCGCGCAGTACTTC
CDR3aa: CASSQGVSGSAQYF

j_gene: TRBJ2-2
len: 16
v_gene: TRBV7-3
abundance: -
d_gene: -
CDR3nt: TGTGCCAGCAACTTTCAAGGGGGAGTTAACACCGGGGAGCTGTTTTTT
CDR3aa: CASNFQGGVNTGELFF

j_gene: TRBJ2-7
len: 12
v_gene: TRBV27
abundance: -
d_gene: -
CDR3nt: TGTGCCAGCAGTTTATGGGGGGCCGAGCAGTACTTC
CDR3aa: CASSLWGAEQYF